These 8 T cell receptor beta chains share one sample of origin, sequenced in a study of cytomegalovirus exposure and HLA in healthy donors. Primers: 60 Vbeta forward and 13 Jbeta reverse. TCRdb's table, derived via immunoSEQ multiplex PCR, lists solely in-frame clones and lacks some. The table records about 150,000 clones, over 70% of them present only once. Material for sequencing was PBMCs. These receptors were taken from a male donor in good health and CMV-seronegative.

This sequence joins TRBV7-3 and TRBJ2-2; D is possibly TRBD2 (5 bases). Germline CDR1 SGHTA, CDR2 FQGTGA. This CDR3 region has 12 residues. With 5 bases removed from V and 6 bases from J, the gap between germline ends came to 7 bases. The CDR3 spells CASSLGAGELFF. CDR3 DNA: TGTGCCAGCAGCCTGGGAGCCGGGGAGCTGTTTTTT.

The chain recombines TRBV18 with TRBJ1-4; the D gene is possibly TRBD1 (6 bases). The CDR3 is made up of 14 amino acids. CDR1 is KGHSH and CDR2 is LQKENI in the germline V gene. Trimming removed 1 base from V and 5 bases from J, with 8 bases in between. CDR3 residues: CASSPLQGNEKLFF. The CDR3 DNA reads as TGTGCCAGCTCACCACTACAGGGCAATGAAAAACTGTTTTTT.

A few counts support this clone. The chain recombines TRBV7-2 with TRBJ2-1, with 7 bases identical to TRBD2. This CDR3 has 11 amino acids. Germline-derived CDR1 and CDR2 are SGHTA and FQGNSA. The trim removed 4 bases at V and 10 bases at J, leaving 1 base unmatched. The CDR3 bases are TGTGCCAGCAGCTGGGGGGGGGAGCAGTTCTTC. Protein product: CASSWGGEQFF.

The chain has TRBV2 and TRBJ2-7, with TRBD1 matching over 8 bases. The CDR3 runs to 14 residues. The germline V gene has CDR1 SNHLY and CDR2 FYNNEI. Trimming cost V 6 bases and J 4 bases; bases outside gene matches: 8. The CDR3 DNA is TGTGCCAGCAGGAAGACAGGGGACGAGTACGAGCAGTACTTC. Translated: CASRKTGDEYEQYF. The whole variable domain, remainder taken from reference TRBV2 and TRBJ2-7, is EPEVTQTPSHQVTQMGQEVILRCVPISNHLYFYWYRQILGQKVEFLVSFYNNEISEKSEIFDDQFSVERPDGSNFTLKIRSTKLEDSAMYFCASRKTGDEYEQYFGPGTRLTVT.

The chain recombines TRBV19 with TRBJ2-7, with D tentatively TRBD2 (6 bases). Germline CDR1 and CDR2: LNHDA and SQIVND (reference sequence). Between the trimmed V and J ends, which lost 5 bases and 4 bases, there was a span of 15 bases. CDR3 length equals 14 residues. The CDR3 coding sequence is TGTGCCAGTAGTGGGATGGACGGGGGTTACGAGCAGTACTTC. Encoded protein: CASSGMDGGYEQYF. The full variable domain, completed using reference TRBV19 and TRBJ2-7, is DGGITQSPKYLFRKEGQNVTLSCEQNLNHDAMYWYRQDPGQGLRLIYYSQIVNDFQKGDIAEGYSVSREKKESFPLTVTSAQKNPTAFYLCASSGMDGGYEQYFGPGTRLTVT.

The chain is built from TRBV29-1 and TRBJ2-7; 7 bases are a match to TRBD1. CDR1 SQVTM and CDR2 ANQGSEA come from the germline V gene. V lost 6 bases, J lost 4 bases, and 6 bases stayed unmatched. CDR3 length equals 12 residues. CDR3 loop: CSVHMTGYEQYF. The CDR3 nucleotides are TGCAGCGTACACATGACAGGGTACGAGCAGTACTTC.

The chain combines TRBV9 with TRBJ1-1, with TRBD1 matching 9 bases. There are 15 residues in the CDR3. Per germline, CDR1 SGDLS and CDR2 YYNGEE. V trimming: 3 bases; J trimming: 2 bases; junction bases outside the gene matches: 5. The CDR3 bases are TGTGCCAGCAGCGGCTGGGGACAGGGCAACACTGAAGCTTTCTTT. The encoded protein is CASSGWGQGNTEAFF.

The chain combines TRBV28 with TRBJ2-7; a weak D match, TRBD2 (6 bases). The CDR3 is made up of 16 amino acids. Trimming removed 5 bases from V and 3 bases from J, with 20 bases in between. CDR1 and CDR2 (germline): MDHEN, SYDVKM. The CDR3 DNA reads TGTGCCAGCAGTGTGGGCGGGACTCCTAACGGCTACGAGCAGTACTTC. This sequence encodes CASSVGGTPNGYEQYF.